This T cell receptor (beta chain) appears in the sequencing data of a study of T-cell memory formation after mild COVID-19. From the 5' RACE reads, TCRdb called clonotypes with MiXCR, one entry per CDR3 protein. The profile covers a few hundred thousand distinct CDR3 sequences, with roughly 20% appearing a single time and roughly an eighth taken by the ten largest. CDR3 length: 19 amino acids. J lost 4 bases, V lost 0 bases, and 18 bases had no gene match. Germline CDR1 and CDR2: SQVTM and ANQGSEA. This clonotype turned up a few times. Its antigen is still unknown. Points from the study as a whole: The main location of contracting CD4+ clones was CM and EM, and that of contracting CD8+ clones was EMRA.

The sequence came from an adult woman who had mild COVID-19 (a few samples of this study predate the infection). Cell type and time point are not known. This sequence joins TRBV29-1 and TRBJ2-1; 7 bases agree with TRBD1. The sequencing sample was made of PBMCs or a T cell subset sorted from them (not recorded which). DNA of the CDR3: TGCAGCGTTGAAGACTTCCGGTCCGACAGGGACAGACGGTACAATGAGCAGTTCTTC. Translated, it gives CSVEDFRSDRDRRYNEQFF.